The sequence of this T cell receptor beta chain was determined in a study of neoadjuvant anti-PD-1 for oral cavity cancer. Sample time point: after neoadjuvant nivolumab, at surgical resection. Cohort: HPV-negative, locally advanced oral cavity squamous cell carcinoma patients. For this clone: Its antigen is as yet unknown.

Sequenced by immunoSEQ multiplex PCR; TCRdb stores in-frame clones only, minus some. The profile shows 11,000 to 15,000 clones, roughly 82% of them singletons. Notes on the study in general: With a few patients per group, TCR findings need larger cohorts.

CDR1 is SGHVS and CDR2 is FQNEAQ in the germline V gene. Trimming at V came to 6 bases and at J to 8 bases, leaving 14 bases not matched to a gene. The CDR3 loop spans 16 amino acids. This sequence originates from a person aged 35 to 85 with oral cavity squamous cell carcinoma. Material: PBMCs, obtained after nivolumab (anti-PD-1) treatment. The rearrangement joins TRBV7-8 to TRBJ1-2, with TRBD1 identical over 11 bases. CDR3 in amino acids: CASSSEPGQGARGYTF. Written as DNA, the CDR3 is TGTGCCAGCAGTTCAGAGCCTGGACAGGGGGCGCGAGGCTACACCTTC.